The clone carrying this TCR beta chain showed up just a few times. This entry comes from a study of Graves' ophthalmopathy and Graves' hyperthyroidism. The germline V gene has CDR1 SGHRS and CDR2 YFSETQ. V lost 4 bases and J 3 bases, leaving 14 bases between the germline ends. The CDR3 extends over 14 amino acids. Researchers took RNA transcripts and amplified TCR beta CDR3 regions from them. Amplification began with first-round RT-PCR using HTBI primers, then second-round multiplex PCR was performed. TCRdb ran MiXCR on the multiplex PCR reads and lists one entry per CDR3 protein. The sample shows roughly 610,000 distinct CDR3 sequences, 22% of them seen only once.

The TCR was taken from a woman under 30 with stable Graves' hyperthyroidism. Some clones in this sample may be carry-over from other donors' samples. Sequenced sample: peripheral blood. The chain carries TRBV5-1 and TRBJ2-7, with a tentative D call TRBD2 (5 bases). The CDR3 DNA sequence: TGCGCCAGCAGCCCGGGATTCTTATACTACGAGCAGTACTTC. It codes for CASSPGFLYYEQYF.